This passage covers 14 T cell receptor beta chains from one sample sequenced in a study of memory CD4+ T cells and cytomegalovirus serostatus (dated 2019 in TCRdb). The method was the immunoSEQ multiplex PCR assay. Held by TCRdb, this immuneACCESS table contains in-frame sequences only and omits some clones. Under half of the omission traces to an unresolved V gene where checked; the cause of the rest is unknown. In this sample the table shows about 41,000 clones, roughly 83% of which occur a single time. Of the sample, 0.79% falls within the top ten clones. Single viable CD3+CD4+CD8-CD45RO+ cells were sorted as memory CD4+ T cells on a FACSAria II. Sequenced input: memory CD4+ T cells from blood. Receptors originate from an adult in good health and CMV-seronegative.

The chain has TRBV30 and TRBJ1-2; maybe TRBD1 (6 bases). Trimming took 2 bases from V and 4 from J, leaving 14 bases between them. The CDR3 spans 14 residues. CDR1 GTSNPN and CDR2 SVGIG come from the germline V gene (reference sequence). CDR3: CAWSSEYRAYGYTF. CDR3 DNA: TGTGCCTGGAGTTCGGAGTACAGGGCCTATGGCTACACCTTC.

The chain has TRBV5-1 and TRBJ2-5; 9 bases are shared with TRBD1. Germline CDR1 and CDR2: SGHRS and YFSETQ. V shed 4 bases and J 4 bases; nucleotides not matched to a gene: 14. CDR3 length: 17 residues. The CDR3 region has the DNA TGCGCCAGCAGCGGGGAGGGACAGGGATGGGGAAGAGAGACCCAGTACTTC. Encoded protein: CASSGEGQGWGRETQYF.

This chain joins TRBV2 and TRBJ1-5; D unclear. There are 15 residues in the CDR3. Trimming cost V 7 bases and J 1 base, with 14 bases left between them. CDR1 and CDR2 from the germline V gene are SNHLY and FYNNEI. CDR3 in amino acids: CASTVESGSNQPQHF. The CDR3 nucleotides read TGTGCCAGCACTGTTGAGTCGGGGAGCAATCAGCCCCAGCATTTT.

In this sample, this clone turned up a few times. The CDR3 DNA reads TGCGCCAGCAGCCCTCAGGTTGGGGGGACCCAGTACTTC. It yields the protein CASSPQVGGTQYF. V usage is TRBV5-1 and J usage is TRBJ2-5; the D gene could be TRBD1 or TRBD2 (5 bases each). CDR1 is SGHRS, CDR2 YFSETQ, per germline. The V end was cut by 4 bases, the J end by 7 bases, with 14 bases between. This CDR3 spans 13 amino acids.

Written as DNA, the CDR3 is TGTGCCAGCAGCCGTGGGTTGGAGACCCAGTACTTC. Amino acid sequence: CASSRGLETQYF. The J gene is TRBJ2-5, the V gene TRBV11-1, with unresolved D. The germline V and J ends were trimmed by 5 bases and 5 bases, with 9 bases remaining between them. The CDR3 runs to 12 residues. Germline V gives CDR1 SGHAT, CDR2 FQDESV (reference sequence).

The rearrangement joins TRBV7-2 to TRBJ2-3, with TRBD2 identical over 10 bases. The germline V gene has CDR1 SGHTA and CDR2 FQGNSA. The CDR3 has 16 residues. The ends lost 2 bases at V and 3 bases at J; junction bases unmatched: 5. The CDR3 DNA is TGTGCCAGCAGCTTACAAGCGGGGGGGCTGACAGATACGCAGTATTTT. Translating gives CASSLQAGGLTDTQYF. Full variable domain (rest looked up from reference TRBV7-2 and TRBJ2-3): GAGVSQSPSNKVTEKGKDVELRCDPISGHTALYWYRQSLGQGLEFLIYFQGNSAPDKSGLPSDRFSAERTGGSVSTLTIQRTQQEDSAVYLCASSLQAGGLTDTQYFGPGTRLTVL.

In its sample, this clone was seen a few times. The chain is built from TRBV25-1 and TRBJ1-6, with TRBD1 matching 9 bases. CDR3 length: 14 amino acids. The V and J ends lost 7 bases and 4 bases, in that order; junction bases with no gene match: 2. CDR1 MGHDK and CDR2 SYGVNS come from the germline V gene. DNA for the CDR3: TGTGCCAGCAAGGGGACAGGGTATAATTCACCCCTCCACTTT. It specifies CASKGTGYNSPLHF.

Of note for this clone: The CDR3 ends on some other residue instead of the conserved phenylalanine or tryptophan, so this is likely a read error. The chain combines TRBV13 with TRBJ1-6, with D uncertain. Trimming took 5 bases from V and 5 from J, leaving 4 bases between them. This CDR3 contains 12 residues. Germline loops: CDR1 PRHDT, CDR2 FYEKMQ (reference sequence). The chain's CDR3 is CASSLNNSPLHL. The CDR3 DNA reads TGTGCCAGCAGCCTGAATAATTCACCCCTCCACCTT.

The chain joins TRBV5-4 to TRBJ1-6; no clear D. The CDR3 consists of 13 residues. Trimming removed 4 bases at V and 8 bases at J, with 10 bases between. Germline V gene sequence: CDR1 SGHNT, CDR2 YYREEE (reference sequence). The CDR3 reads CASSPAEDSPLHF. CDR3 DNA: TGTGCCAGCAGCCCGGCAGAGGATTCACCCCTCCACTTT.

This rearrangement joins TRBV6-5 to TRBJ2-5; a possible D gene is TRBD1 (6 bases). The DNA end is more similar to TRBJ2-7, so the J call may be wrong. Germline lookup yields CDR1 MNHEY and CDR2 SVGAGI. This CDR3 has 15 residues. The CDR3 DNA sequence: TGTGCCAGCAGAAACAGGGTATCTCCTCCTGACGAGCAGTACTTC. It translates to CASRNRVSPPDEQYF.

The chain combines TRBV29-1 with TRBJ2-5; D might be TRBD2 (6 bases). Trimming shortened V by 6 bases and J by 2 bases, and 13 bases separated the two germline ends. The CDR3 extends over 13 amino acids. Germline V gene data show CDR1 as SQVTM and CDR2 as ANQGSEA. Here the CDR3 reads CSVRAGLQETQYF. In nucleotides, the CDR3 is TGCAGCGTGAGGGCGGGGCTTCAAGAGACCCAGTACTTC.

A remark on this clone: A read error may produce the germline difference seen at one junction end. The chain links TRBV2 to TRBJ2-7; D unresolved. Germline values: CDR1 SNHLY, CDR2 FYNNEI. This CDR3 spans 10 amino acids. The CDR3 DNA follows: TGTGCCAGCAGTGATTACGAACAGTACTTC. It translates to CASSDYEQYF.

The CDR3 coding sequence is TGTGCCAGCAGCTTAGCGTACACCGGGGAGCTGTTTTTT. It is translated as CASSLAYTGELFF. The V gene is TRBV7-2, the J gene TRBJ2-2, with D unclear. Germline lookup yields CDR1 SGHTA and CDR2 FQGNSA. This CDR3 is built from 13 residues. V lost 0 bases and J lost 3, with 2 bases in between.

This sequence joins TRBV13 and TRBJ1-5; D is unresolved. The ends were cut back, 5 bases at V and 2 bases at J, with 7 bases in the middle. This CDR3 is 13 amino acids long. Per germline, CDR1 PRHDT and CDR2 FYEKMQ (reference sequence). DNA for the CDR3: TGTGCCAGCAGCCCTTACGGCAATCAGCCCCAGCATTTT. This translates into CASSPYGNQPQHF.